The 12 T cell receptor beta chains below all came from one sample that was sequenced in a study of cytomegalovirus exposure and HLA in healthy donors. Primers for the PCR totalled 60 Vbeta and 13 Jbeta. Sequencing was performed with immunoSEQ multiplex PCR; in TCRdb, only in-frame clones are kept and a portion is missing. There are 130,000 or so clones in the sample; about 74% occur only once, and approximately 7% lies in the top ten. The specimen sequenced was PBMCs. Receptors were obtained from a man in his forties or fifties in good health and CMV-seropositive.

The chain combines TRBV7-9 with TRBJ2-7; D is possibly TRBD2 (5 bases). CDR3 length: 18 residues. V gave up 5 bases and J gave up 6 bases, with 29 bases separating them. Germline V gives CDR1 SEHNR, CDR2 FQNEAQ (reference sequence). CDR3 sequence reads: CASSQLEGLGILLREQYF. CDR3 DNA sequence: TGTGCCAGCAGCCAACTCGAGGGCTTGGGGATTTTACTTCGCGAGCAGTACTTC.

This clone was picked up one time. The CDR3 here is CSAGTSRQYF. CDR3 DNA sequence: TGCAGTGCGGGGACTAGCAGGCAGTACTTC. This chain connects TRBV20-1 to TRBJ2-7; 9 bases line up with TRBD2. V lost 6 bases, J lost 9 bases, and 3 bases stayed unmatched. The CDR3 totals 10 residues. CDR1 is DFQATT and CDR2 is SNEGSKA in the germline V gene (reference sequence).

The gene calls are TRBV5-1 and TRBJ2-5; 12 positions agree with TRBD2. V lost 2 bases, J lost 1 base, and 9 bases stayed unmatched. The CDR3 consists of 18 residues. Germline CDR1 SGHRS, CDR2 YFSETQ. CDR3 nucleotides: TGCGCCAGCAGCTTTCTAGCTAGCGGGAGGGTCCCCCAAGAGACCCAGTACTTC. Its translation is CASSFLASGRVPQETQYF.

The genes are TRBV5-1 and TRBJ1-4, with D possibly being TRBD1 (5 bases). The V gene's germline CDR1 is SGHRS and CDR2 YFSETQ. The CDR3 is 16 amino acids. The V gene lost 4 bases and the J gene lost 7 bases, with 20 bases spanning the gap. The DNA of the CDR3 is TGCGCCAGCAGCCTCGGAGGGGTATCGGCGCTTGAAAAACTGTTTTTT. Translating it yields CASSLGGVSALEKLFF.

Only a few counts were recorded for this clone. V gene TRBV11-2 combines with J gene TRBJ2-3, with 10 bases lining up with TRBD2. The CDR3 consists of 14 residues. Germline V gives CDR1 SGHAT, CDR2 FQNNGV. The ends lost 4 bases at V and 6 bases at J; junction bases unmatched: 4. CDR3 in DNA: TGTGCCAGCAGCTCTCTAGCGGGAGAGGATACGCAGTATTTT. Encoded protein: CASSSLAGEDTQYF.

This clone was seen more than once but under ten times. The V call is TRBV7-8, the J call TRBJ2-7, with 14 bases lining up with TRBD2. The CDR3 consists of 18 residues. The V gene's germline CDR1 is SGHVS and CDR2 FQNEAQ. J gave up 6 bases and V 2 bases, and 12 bases lay outside the gene matches. The CDR3 coding sequence is TGTGCCAGCAGCTTAAATACGGGGACTAGCGGGAGAGGGGGCGAGCAGTACTTC. Translation: CASSLNTGTSGRGGEQYF.

This clone was observed a single time. The CDR3 nucleotides read TGCGCCAGCAGTAGCGGGAGGGGGCTAGCCAAAAACATTCAGTACTTC. Amino acid sequence: CASSSGRGLAKNIQYF. The chain is built from TRBV10-2 and TRBJ2-4, with 10 bases that match TRBD2. Losses at the gene ends were 5 bases for V and 0 bases for J; bases not matched to a gene: 4. CDR1 and CDR2 from the germline V gene are WSHSY and SAAADI. There are 16 residues in the CDR3.

The CDR3 spells CAWSRGSLSSYEQYF. The CDR3 DNA sequence: TGTGCCTGGAGTAGGGGCAGCCTGAGCTCCTACGAGCAGTACTTC. The chain carries TRBV30 and TRBJ2-7; D perhaps matches TRBD1 (5 bases). Trimming pared 2 bases from V and 0 bases from J, leaving 14 bases between. The germline V gene has CDR1 GTSNPN and CDR2 SVGIG (reference sequence). The CDR3 totals 15 residues. The whole variable domain, filled in from reference TRBV30 and TRBJ2-7, reads SQTIHQWPATLVQPVGSPLSLECTVEGTSNPNLYWYRQAAGRGLQLLFYSVGIGQISSEVPQNLSASRPQDRQFILSSKKLLLSDSGFYLCAWSRGSLSSYEQYFGPGTRLTVT.

The chain has TRBV6-6 and TRBJ2-5, with TRBD2 identical over 7 bases. The trim removed 9 bases at V and 4 bases at J, leaving 8 bases unmatched. Germline V gene lookup returns CDR1 MNHNY and CDR2 SVGAGI (reference sequence). The CDR3 covers 13 residues. DNA of the CDR3: TGTGCCAGTAGCGGGCCAGGCACAGAGACCCAGTACTTC. Amino acids: CASSGPGTETQYF.

As for this clone: Other DNA sequences in this specimen translate into the identical CDR3. The rearrangement joins TRBV7-2 to TRBJ1-4; D is perhaps TRBD1 (5 bases). This CDR3 region has 15 residues. CDR1 and CDR2 (germline): SGHTA, FQGNSA. V lost 1 base to trimming and J lost 7 bases, with 13 bases between them. DNA for the CDR3: TGTGCCAGCAGCTTAGAAGGCCCCGGGGGTGAAAAACTGTTTTTT. Protein: CASSLEGPGGEKLFF.

This chain connects TRBV6-1 to TRBJ1-1; D gene unclear. The V end was cut by 6 bases, the J end by 3 bases, with 11 bases between. Looked up from germline, CDR1 is MNHNS and CDR2 is SASEGT. The CDR3 is made up of 13 amino acids. CDR3 DNA: TGTGCCAGCAGGAAGAACAGCCACACTGAAGCTTTCTTT. Translation gives CASRKNSHTEAFF.

The chain recombines TRBV5-1 with TRBJ1-2; D remains unclear. With 0 bases removed from V and 12 bases from J, the gap between germline ends came to 18 bases. Germline V gene lookup returns CDR1 SGHRS and CDR2 YFSETQ. This CDR3 has 14 amino acids. Here the CDR3 DNA reads TGCGCCAGCAGCTTGGCCCGCGGGTCCGAAGGTCACACCTTC. As protein: CASSLARGSEGHTF.